The 3 T cell receptor beta chains presented below share a single source sample, sequenced in a study of technical replicates of blood from a few donors (dated by TCRdb to about 2017). To prepare the library, the immunoSEQ multiplex PCR assay was applied. TCRdb holds this immuneACCESS table with in-frame rearrangements only. Some clones are missing; in checked studies, unresolved V genes explain under half, and the rest has no known cause. Present in this sample are under 95,000 clones, approximately 95% of which were seen just once. In total, the top ten clones hold approximately 0.25% of the sample. The sequenced sample was T cells isolated from PBMCs. The receptors shown here come from a human donor in good health.

V usage is TRBV27 and J usage is TRBJ2-4; 7 positions agree with TRBD1. The CDR3 loop spans 18 amino acids. Unmatched junction bases numbered 15, after V lost 3 bases and J lost 4 bases. Germline assignment: CDR1 MNHEY and CDR2 SMNVEV (reference sequence). CDR3: CASSLFFDRARTKNIQYF. Here the CDR3 DNA reads TGTGCCAGCAGTTTGTTTTTTGACAGGGCAAGGACTAAAAACATTCAGTACTTC.

The chain recombines TRBV9 with TRBJ1-4; maybe TRBD1 (6 bases). Trimming cost V 4 bases and J 8 bases, with 12 bases left between them. Germline V gives CDR1 SGDLS, CDR2 YYNGEE. The CDR3 is 13 residues long. The CDR3 DNA reads as TGTGCCAGCAGCTTTACAGGGAAAGAAAAACTGTTTTTT. This codes for CASSFTGKEKLFF. Using reference TRBV9 and TRBJ1-4 for the parts outside the CDR3, the full variable domain is DSGVTQTPKHLITATGQRVTLRCSPRSGDLSVYWYQQSLDQGLQFLIQYYNGEERAKGNILERFSAQQFPDLHSELNLSSLELGDSALYFCASSFTGKEKLFFGSGTQLSVL.

This chain links TRBV7-9 with TRBJ1-5; TRBD1 agrees at 7 bases. Germline loops: CDR1 SEHNR, CDR2 FQNEAQ (reference sequence). The CDR3 has 14 amino acids. The V gene end was trimmed by 5 bases and the J gene end by 5 bases; junction bases not matched to a gene: 6. The CDR3 here is CASSETGEDQPQHF. The CDR3, as DNA: TGTGCCAGCAGCGAAACAGGGGAGGATCAGCCCCAGCATTTT. Full variable domain (remainder filled in from reference TRBV7-9 and TRBJ1-5): DTGVSQNPRHKITKRGQNVTFRCDPISEHNRLYWYRQTLGQGPEFLTYFQNEAQLEKSRLLSDRFSAERPKGSFSTLEIQRTEQGDSAMYLCASSETGEDQPQHFGDGTRLSIL.